These 22 T cell receptor beta chains were sequenced from one sample in a study of T cells in tumors after PD-1 blockade. Using immunoSEQ multiplex PCR, the repertoire was profiled, and TCRdb retains in-frame clones only, with some absent. The sample yields roughly 50,000 clones, roughly 80% seen once. The sequencing here drew on PBMCs, taken before anti-PD-1 treatment. Receptors were obtained from a human donor with basal cell carcinoma.

V usage is TRBV29-1 and J usage is TRBJ2-3, with 7 bases that match TRBD1. Germline V gives CDR1 SQVTM, CDR2 ANQGSEA. This CDR3 is built from 11 residues. V trimming: 7 bases; J trimming: 6 bases; junction bases outside the gene matches: 4. The CDR3 loop is CSARQGDTQYF. CDR3 bases: TGCAGCGCTCGACAGGGCGATACGCAGTATTTT.

CDR3 residues: CASSLVGAGNTIYF. The CDR3 DNA is TGCGCCAGCAGCTTGGTGGGGGCTGGAAACACCATATATTTT. V gene TRBV5-1 combines with J gene TRBJ1-3; the D gene is possibly TRBD1 (5 bases). Germline V CDR1 and CDR2: SGHRS, YFSETQ. The germline V and J ends were trimmed by 0 bases and 2 bases, with 6 bases remaining between them. The CDR3 has 14 residues.

The V and J genes are TRBV2 and TRBJ1-5; no clear D gene. V lost 4 bases and J 6 bases, leaving 7 bases between the germline ends. The germline V gene has CDR1 SNHLY and CDR2 FYNNEI. The CDR3 runs to 12 residues. The CDR3 region is CASSVLGQPQHF. DNA for the CDR3: TGTGCCAGCAGTGTACTTGGTCAGCCCCAGCATTTT.

The chain combines TRBV13 with TRBJ2-7; TRBD2 matches 8 bases. CDR1 PRHDT and CDR2 FYEKMQ come from the germline V gene (reference sequence). CDR3 length equals 12 residues. V was clipped by 5 bases and J by 9 bases; unmatched bases: 6. CDR3 residues: CASSRRGGWQYF. DNA of the CDR3: TGTGCCAGCAGCCGTCGGGGGGGCTGGCAGTACTTC.

The V gene is TRBV3-1 (or the pseudogene TRBV3-2), the J gene TRBJ2-7, with D perhaps matching TRBD2 (6 bases). CDR1 and CDR2 from the germline V gene are LGHDT and YNNKEL (reference sequence). This CDR3 has 13 residues. Trimming pared 1 base from V and 6 bases from J, leaving 10 bases between. CDR3 region: CASSQGARGEQYF. The CDR3 DNA is TGTGCCAGCAGCCAAGGGGCGCGGGGCGAGCAGTACTTC.

The rearrangement joins TRBV5-1 to TRBJ2-3, with D unclear. Germline V CDR1 and CDR2: SGHRS, YFSETQ. V lost 3 bases to trimming and J lost 2 bases, with 1 base between them. This CDR3 has 11 amino acids. In DNA form, the CDR3 reads TGCGCCAGCAGCTACACAGATACGCAGTATTTT. It yields the protein CASSYTDTQYF. The full variable domain, with the rest looked up from reference TRBV5-1 and TRBJ2-3, is KAGVTQTPRYLIKTRGQQVTLSCSPISGHRSVSWYQQTPGQGLQFLFEYFSETQRNKGNFPGRFSGRQFSNSRSEMNVSTLELGDSALYLCASSYTDTQYFGPGTRLTVL.

The chain combines TRBV2 with TRBJ2-7, with D possibly being TRBD2 (5 bases). Germline V gene sequence: CDR1 SNHLY, CDR2 FYNNEI. The CDR3 is 11 amino acids. V was shortened by 8 bases and J by 3 bases, with 8 bases between the two germline ends. CDR3 DNA: TGTGCCAGCGAGACTAACTACGAGCAGTACTTC. Residues: CASETNYEQYF. Looking up the rest from reference TRBV2 and TRBJ2-7 gives the full variable domain: EPEVTQTPSHQVTQMGQEVILRCVPISNHLYFYWYRQILGQKVEFLVSFYNNEISEKSEIFDDQFSVERPDGSNFTLKIRSTKLEDSAMYFCASETNYEQYFGPGTRLTVT.

This clone came up once. The rearrangement links TRBV7-8 to TRBJ2-1; 15 nucleotides match TRBD2. CDR3 length: 18 amino acids. CDR1 is SGHVS, CDR2 FQNEAQ, per germline. J gave up 8 bases and V 5 bases, and 13 bases lay outside the gene matches. CDR3 residues: CASSRGTSGGPPFHEQFF. CDR3 bases: TGTGCCAGCAGCCGAGGGACTAGCGGGGGGCCACCATTTCATGAGCAGTTCTTC.

The chain employs TRBV5-1 and TRBJ2-3; tentative D call: TRBD2 (6 bases). Per germline, CDR1 SGHRS and CDR2 YFSETQ. The CDR3 has 17 amino acids. Trimming shortened V by 0 bases and J by 1 base, and 15 bases separated the two germline ends. In DNA, the CDR3 is TGCGCCAGCAGCTTGGGGTCAGGAGGGTCAGGCACAGATACGCAGTATTTT. Its protein is CASSLGSGGSGTDTQYF.

The rearrangement uses TRBV5-1 and TRBJ2-7, with TRBD1 identical over 9 bases. The V gene end was trimmed by 4 bases and the J gene end by 4 bases; junction bases not matched to a gene: 6. CDR1 is SGHRS, CDR2 YFSETQ, per germline. There are 14 residues in the CDR3. The CDR3 is CASSRAGQGYEQYF. CDR3 bases: TGCGCCAGCAGCAGAGCGGGACAGGGTTACGAGCAGTACTTC. Together with reference TRBV5-1 and TRBJ2-7, the CDR3 gives the full variable domain: KAGVTQTPRYLIKTRGQQVTLSCSPISGHRSVSWYQQTPGQGLQFLFEYFSETQRNKGNFPGRFSGRQFSNSRSEMNVSTLELGDSALYLCASSRAGQGYEQYFGPGTRLTVT.

The CDR3 bases are TGTGCCAGCAGCGTATCGATAGGAAGCACAGATACGCAGTATTTT. Its translation is CASSVSIGSTDTQYF. The genes are TRBV9 and TRBJ2-3; no firm D call. The germline V gene has CDR1 SGDLS and CDR2 YYNGEE. Between the trimmed V and J ends, which lost 1 base and 0 bases, there was a span of 9 bases. The CDR3 extends over 15 amino acids.

The chain uses TRBV2 and TRBJ1-4; D ambiguous. Trimming shortened V by 6 bases and J by 2 bases, and 13 bases separated the two germline ends. This CDR3 has 15 residues. Germline V gene data show CDR1 as SNHLY and CDR2 as FYNNEI. DNA for the CDR3: TGTGCCAGCAGATACACAGCTCTCACTAATGAAAAACTGTTTTTT. It encodes CASRYTALTNEKLFF. Full variable domain (rest looked up from reference TRBV2 and TRBJ1-4): EPEVTQTPSHQVTQMGQEVILRCVPISNHLYFYWYRQILGQKVEFLVSFYNNEISEKSEIFDDQFSVERPDGSNFTLKIRSTKLEDSAMYFCASRYTALTNEKLFFGSGTQLSVL.

This sequence joins TRBV24-1 and TRBJ2-1, with D tentatively TRBD1 (5 bases). V was cut by 1 base and J by 7 bases, with 13 bases left in between. Germline V lookup: CDR1 KGHDR, CDR2 SFDVKD. The CDR3 has 15 residues. CDR3 nucleotide sequence: TGTGCCACCAGTGATTTAAGGACGCCAGGGAATGAGCAGTTCTTC. This codes for CATSDLRTPGNEQFF.

V usage is TRBV7-9 and J usage is TRBJ1-2; D possibly corresponds to TRBD1 (6 bases). The V gene lost 5 bases and the J gene lost 5 bases, with 21 bases spanning the gap. The CDR3 has 16 residues. Germline values: CDR1 SEHNR, CDR2 FQNEAQ (reference sequence). Written as DNA, the CDR3 is TGTGCCAGCAGCCCTCAGGAGTGGCAGGGGTTATATGGCTACACCTTC. It encodes CASSPQEWQGLYGYTF. Drawing the rest from reference TRBV7-9 and TRBJ1-2, the complete variable domain is DTGVSQNPRHKITKRGQNVTFRCDPISEHNRLYWYRQTLGQGPEFLTYFQNEAQLEKSRLLSDRFSAERPKGSFSTLEIQRTEQGDSAMYLCASSPQEWQGLYGYTFGSGTRLTVV.

V usage is TRBV6-5 and J usage is TRBJ1-5; no firm D call. The CDR3 has 15 residues. V was shortened by 5 bases and J by 3 bases, with 14 bases between the two germline ends. CDR1 is MNHEY, CDR2 SVGAGI, per germline. The CDR3 coding sequence is TGTGCCAGCAGTCCGTGGAAGGGCGACAATCAGCCCCAGCATTTT. Translation: CASSPWKGDNQPQHF.

V and J are TRBV18 and TRBJ2-3, with D perhaps TRBD1 (7 bases). Trimming removed 3 bases at V and 4 bases at J, with 14 bases between. Germline CDR1 and CDR2: KGHSH and LQKENI. The CDR3 extends over 15 amino acids. CDR3 amino acids: CASSPYQGGPDTQYF. CDR3 nucleotide sequence: TGTGCCAGCTCACCGTATCAGGGGGGCCCAGATACGCAGTATTTT.

The gene calls are TRBV6-1 and TRBJ2-6, with a tentative D call TRBD2 (6 bases). The CDR3 sequence is 13 residues long. V lost 10 bases, J lost 0 bases, and 7 bases lay in between. From germline, CDR1 is MNHNS and CDR2 SASEGT. CDR3: CATGVSGANVLTF. CDR3 nucleotides: TGTGCCACGGGAGTCTCTGGGGCCAACGTCCTGACTTTC.

This rearrangement joins TRBV7-2 to TRBJ2-3; 12 bases agree with TRBD2. Germline V gene sequence: CDR1 SGHTA, CDR2 FQGNSA. This CDR3 has 16 residues. The ends lost 1 base at V and 4 bases at J; junction bases unmatched: 3. CDR3 nucleotides: TGTGCCAGCAGCTTAGACCTAGCGGGGGGGGCAGATACGCAGTATTTT. This codes for CASSLDLAGGADTQYF.

This clone turned up a few times. V and J are TRBV3-1 (or the pseudogene TRBV3-2) and TRBJ2-5, with D possibly TRBD2 on 6 matching bases. The germline CDR1 and CDR2 sequences are LGHDT and YNNKEL (reference sequence). The V end was cut by 1 base, the J end by 0 bases, with 9 bases between. The CDR3 has 15 residues. DNA of the CDR3: TGTGCCAGCAGCCAAGCTGCGGGGAACCAAGAGACCCAGTACTTC. It encodes CASSQAAGNQETQYF.

This chain links TRBV10-3 with TRBJ2-1, with 15 bases aligning to TRBD2. The CDR3 length is 14 residues. Trimming at V came to 6 bases and at J to 10 bases, leaving 4 bases not matched to a gene. CDR1 and CDR2 (germline): ENHRY, SYGVKD. The CDR3 loop is CAISRTSGGEEQFF. Here the CDR3 DNA reads TGTGCCATCAGCCGGACTAGCGGGGGGGAAGAGCAGTTCTTC.

In DNA, the CDR3 is TGTGCCAGCAGTTTCCCGGGGGTCTCCACTGAAGCTTTCTTT. Protein product: CASSFPGVSTEAFF. This chain connects TRBV28 to TRBJ1-1, with TRBD1 as a possible D gene (5 bases). CDR3 length: 14 amino acids. V shed 3 bases and J shed 4 bases, with 12 bases lying between them. Germline CDR1 MDHEN, CDR2 SYDVKM. Using reference TRBV28 and TRBJ1-1 for the parts outside the CDR3, the full variable domain is DVKVTQSSRYLVKRTGEKVFLECVQDMDHENMFWYRQDPGLGLRLIYFSYDVKMKEKGDIPEGYSVSREKKERFSLILESASTNQTSMYLCASSFPGVSTEAFFGQGTRLTVV.

The V and J genes are TRBV6-5 and TRBJ1-6; 8 positions match TRBD1. CDR3 size: 16 residues. The germline gives CDR1 MNHEY, CDR2 SVGAGI. With V trimmed by 4 bases and J by 5 bases, 7 bases remained unmatched. The CDR3 loop is CASSFRTGLNNSPLHF. CDR3 bases: TGTGCCAGCAGTTTCCGGACAGGGTTAAATAATTCACCCCTCCACTTT.